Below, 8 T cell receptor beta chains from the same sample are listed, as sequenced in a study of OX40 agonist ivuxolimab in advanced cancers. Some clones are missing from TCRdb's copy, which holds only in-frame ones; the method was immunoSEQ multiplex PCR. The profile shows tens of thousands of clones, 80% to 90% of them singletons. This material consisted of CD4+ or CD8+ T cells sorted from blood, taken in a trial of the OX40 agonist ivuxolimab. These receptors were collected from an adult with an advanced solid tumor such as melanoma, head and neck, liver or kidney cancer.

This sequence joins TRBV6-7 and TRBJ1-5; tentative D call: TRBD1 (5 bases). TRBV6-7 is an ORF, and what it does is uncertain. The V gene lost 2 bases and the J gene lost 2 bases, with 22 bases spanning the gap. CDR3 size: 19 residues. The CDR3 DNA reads TGTGCCAGCAGTTACGATGGGGCCCGTTTCGTCGGGGGCAATCAGCCCCAGCATTTT. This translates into CASSYDGARFVGGNQPQHF.

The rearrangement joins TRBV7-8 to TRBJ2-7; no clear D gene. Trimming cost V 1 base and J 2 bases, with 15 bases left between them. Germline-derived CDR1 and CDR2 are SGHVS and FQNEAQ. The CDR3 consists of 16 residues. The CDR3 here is CASSLDFRAVAYEQYF. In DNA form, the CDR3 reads TGTGCCAGCAGCTTAGACTTTCGGGCAGTTGCCTACGAGCAGTACTTC.

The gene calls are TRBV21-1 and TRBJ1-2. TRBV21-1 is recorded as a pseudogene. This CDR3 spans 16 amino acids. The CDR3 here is CASILGGLLGGNGYTF. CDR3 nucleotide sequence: TGTGCCAGCATTCTTGGGGGGCTTCTGGGAGGGAATGGCTACACCTTC.

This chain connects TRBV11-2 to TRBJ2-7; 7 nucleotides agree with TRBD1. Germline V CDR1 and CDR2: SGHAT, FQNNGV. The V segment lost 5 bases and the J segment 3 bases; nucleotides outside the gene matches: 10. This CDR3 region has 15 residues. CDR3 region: CASSHRAGGIYEQYF. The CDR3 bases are TGTGCCAGCAGCCACCGAGCAGGGGGTATCTACGAGCAGTACTTC.

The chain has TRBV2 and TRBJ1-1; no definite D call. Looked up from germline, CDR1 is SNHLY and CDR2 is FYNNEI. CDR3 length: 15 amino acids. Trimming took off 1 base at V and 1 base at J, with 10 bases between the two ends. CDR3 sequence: CASSEDLLRNTEAFF. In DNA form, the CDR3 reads TGTGCCAGCAGTGAAGACCTCCTAAGGAACACTGAAGCTTTCTTT.

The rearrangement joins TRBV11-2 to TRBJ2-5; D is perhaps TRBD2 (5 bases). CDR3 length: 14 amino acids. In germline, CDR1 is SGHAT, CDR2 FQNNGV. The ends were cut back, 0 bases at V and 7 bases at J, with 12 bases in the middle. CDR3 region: CASSLEAGIGTQYF. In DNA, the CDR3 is TGTGCCAGCAGCTTAGAGGCGGGTATAGGGACCCAGTACTTC.

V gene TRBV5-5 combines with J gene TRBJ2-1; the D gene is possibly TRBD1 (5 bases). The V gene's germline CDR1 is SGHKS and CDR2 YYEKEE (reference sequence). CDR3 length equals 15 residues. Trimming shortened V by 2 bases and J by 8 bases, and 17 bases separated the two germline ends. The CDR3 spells CASSFRDGQYHEQFF. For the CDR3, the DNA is TGTGCCAGCAGCTTTAGGGATGGACAATATCATGAGCAGTTCTTC.

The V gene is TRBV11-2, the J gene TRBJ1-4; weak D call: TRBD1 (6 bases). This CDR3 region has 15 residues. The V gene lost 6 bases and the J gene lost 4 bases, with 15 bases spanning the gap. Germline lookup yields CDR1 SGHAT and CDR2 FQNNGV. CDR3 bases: TGTGCCAGCAGATCCCCTGGACAGCTTAATGAAAAACTGTTTTTT. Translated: CASRSPGQLNEKLFF.